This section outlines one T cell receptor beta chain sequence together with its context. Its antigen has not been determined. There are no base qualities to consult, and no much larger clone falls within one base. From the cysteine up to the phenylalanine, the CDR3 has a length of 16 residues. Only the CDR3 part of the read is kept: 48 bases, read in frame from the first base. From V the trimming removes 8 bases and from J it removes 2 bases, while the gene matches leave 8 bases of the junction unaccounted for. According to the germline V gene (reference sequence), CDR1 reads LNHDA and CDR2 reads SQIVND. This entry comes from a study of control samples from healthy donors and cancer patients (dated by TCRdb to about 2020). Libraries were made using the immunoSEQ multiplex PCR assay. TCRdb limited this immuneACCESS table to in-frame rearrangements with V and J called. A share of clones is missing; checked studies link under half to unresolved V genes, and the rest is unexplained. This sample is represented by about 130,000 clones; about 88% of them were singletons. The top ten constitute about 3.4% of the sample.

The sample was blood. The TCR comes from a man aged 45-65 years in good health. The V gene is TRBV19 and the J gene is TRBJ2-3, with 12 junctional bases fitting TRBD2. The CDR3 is CASGQGLAGYTDTQYF. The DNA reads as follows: TGTGCCAGTGGTCAAGGACTAGCGGGGTACACAGATACGCAGTATTTT.